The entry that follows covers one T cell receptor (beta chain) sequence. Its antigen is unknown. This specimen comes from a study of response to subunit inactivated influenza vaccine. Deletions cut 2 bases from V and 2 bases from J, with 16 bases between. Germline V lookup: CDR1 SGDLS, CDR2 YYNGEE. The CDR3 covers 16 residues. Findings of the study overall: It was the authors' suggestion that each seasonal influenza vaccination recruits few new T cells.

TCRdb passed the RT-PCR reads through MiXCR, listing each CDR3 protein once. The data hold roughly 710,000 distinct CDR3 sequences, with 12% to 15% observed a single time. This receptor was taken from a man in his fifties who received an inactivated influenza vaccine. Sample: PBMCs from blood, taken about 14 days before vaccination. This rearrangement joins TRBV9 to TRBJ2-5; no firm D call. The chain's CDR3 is CASSVVGSVTQETQYF. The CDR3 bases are TGTGCCAGCAGCGTTGTCGGAAGCGTCACTCAAGAGACCCAGTACTTC.